Shown below are 12 T cell receptor beta chains from a single sample sequenced in a study of blood T cell repertoires in COVID-19. Clones were read by immunoSEQ multiplex PCR, and TCRdb kept only the in-frame ones, dropping some. The sample gives some 240,000 clones, about 79% of which show up once; roughly 10% is in the top ten. The sequenced material came from peripheral blood. All receptors come from a woman at least 80 years old with acute or convalescent COVID-19.

The chain employs TRBV3-1 (or the pseudogene TRBV3-2) and TRBJ1-6; the D gene is possibly TRBD1 (6 bases). V lost 4 bases, J lost 9 bases, and 13 bases lay in between. The CDR3 has 14 amino acids. The V gene's germline CDR1 is LGHDT and CDR2 YNNKEL (reference sequence). The CDR3 DNA reads as TGTGCCAGCAGCCTTCGGGACATCACTTCACCCCTCCACTTT. The encoded protein is CASSLRDITSPLHF.

This chain connects TRBV15 to TRBJ1-5; no clear D gene. The CDR3 has 13 residues. CDR1 is LNHNV, CDR2 YYDKDF, per germline (reference sequence). Trimming removed 0 bases at V and 6 bases at J, with 6 bases between. The CDR3 region is CATSRELSQPQHF. CDR3 coding DNA: TGTGCCACCAGCAGAGAGCTAAGTCAGCCCCAGCATTTT.

The J gene is TRBJ1-1, the V gene TRBV19, with 12 bases aligning to TRBD1. The germline gives CDR1 LNHDA, CDR2 SQIVND (reference sequence). The V segment lost 7 bases and the J segment 5 bases; nucleotides outside the gene matches: 5. CDR3 length: 14 residues. The CDR3 sequence is CASTRDRGRTEAFF. CDR3 coding DNA: TGTGCCAGTACTAGGGACAGGGGGCGTACTGAAGCTTTCTTT. Full variable domain (outside the CDR3, taken from reference TRBV19 and TRBJ1-1): DGGITQSPKYLFRKEGQNVTLSCEQNLNHDAMYWYRQDPGQGLRLIYYSQIVNDFQKGDIAEGYSVSREKKESFPLTVTSAQKNPTAFYLCASTRDRGRTEAFFGQGTRLTVV.

The V call is TRBV3-1 (or the pseudogene TRBV3-2), the J call TRBJ1-5; D is perhaps TRBD1 (6 bases). Trimming took 3 bases from V and 6 from J, leaving 12 bases between them. Per germline, CDR1 LGHDT and CDR2 YNNKEL (reference sequence). The CDR3 loop spans 14 amino acids. The CDR3 loop reads CASSQDSHSQPQHF. The CDR3 nucleotides read TGTGCCAGCAGCCAGGACAGTCACTCTCAGCCCCAGCATTTT.

The chain links TRBV7-2 to TRBJ1-2; possible D gene TRBD1, 5 bases. V lost 2 bases and J 3 bases, leaving 10 bases between the germline ends. This CDR3 comprises 14 residues. CDR1 and CDR2 from the germline V gene are SGHTA and FQGNSA. DNA for the CDR3: TGTGCCAGCAGCTTAACGGGACTGGACTATGGCTACACCTTC. Translated, it gives CASSLTGLDYGYTF.

The table lists this clone with a few counts. V gene TRBV5-6 combines with J gene TRBJ1-1; 7 bases match TRBD1. With 4 bases clipped from V and 0 bases from J, the junction kept 9 bases outside the gene matches. CDR3 length: 16 amino acids. CDR1 is SGHDT, CDR2 YYEEEE, per germline. The CDR3 sequence is CASSQGTAIMNTEAFF. As DNA, the CDR3 is TGTGCCAGCAGCCAAGGGACAGCCATAATGAACACTGAAGCTTTCTTT.

The chain couples TRBV7-2 to TRBJ2-1; 9 nucleotides agree with TRBD2. This CDR3 spans 15 amino acids. The V segment lost 1 base and the J segment 8 bases; nucleotides outside the gene matches: 6. CDR1 is SGHTA, CDR2 FQGNSA, per germline. This chain's CDR3 is CASSLVFLAGYEQFF. CDR3 DNA: TGTGCCAGCAGCTTAGTTTTCCTAGCGGGGTATGAGCAGTTCTTC.

The CDR3 protein is CASSPRQHNEQFF. In nucleotides, the CDR3 is TGTGCCAGCAGTCCCAGACAGCACAATGAGCAGTTCTTC. The rearrangement uses TRBV12-3 or TRBV12-4 and TRBJ2-1; D may be TRBD1 (5 bases). V was cut by 5 bases and J by 5 bases, with 10 bases left in between. This CDR3 has 13 amino acids.

The chain employs TRBV10-1 and TRBJ2-5; a possible D gene is TRBD1 (5 bases). V was clipped by 11 bases and J by 2 bases, with 15 bases between them. This CDR3 has 13 residues. The germline V gene encodes CDR1 WNHNN and CDR2 SYGVQD (reference sequence). The CDR3 nucleotides read TGCGCCTCCCCGGCGGACAAACAAGAGACCCAGTACTTC. It codes for CASPADKQETQYF.

The rearrangement uses TRBV5-1 and TRBJ2-1; 9 bases line up with TRBD2. The germline V gene has CDR1 SGHRS and CDR2 YFSETQ. The CDR3 is made up of 15 amino acids. The ends lost 0 bases at V and 7 bases at J; junction bases unmatched: 5. CDR3 DNA sequence: TGCGCCAGCAGCTTGGTAGCGGGGGTTAGGAATGAGCAGTTCTTC. Translated: CASSLVAGVRNEQFF.

The chain is built from TRBV27 and TRBJ1-1, with D maybe TRBD1 (5 bases). Per germline, CDR1 MNHEY and CDR2 SMNVEV (reference sequence). There are 13 residues in the CDR3. V lost 7 bases and J 2 bases, leaving 11 bases between the germline ends. The DNA for the CDR3 is TGTGCCAGCACCCTCAGGGCAAACACTGAAGCTTTCTTT. Its translation: CASTLRANTEAFF.

The rearrangement joins TRBV20-1 to TRBJ1-6; possible D gene TRBD1, 6 bases. This CDR3 has 10 amino acids. V lost 4 bases to trimming and J lost 16 bases, with 11 bases between them. Per the germline V gene, CDR1 is DFQATT and CDR2 is SNEGSKA (reference sequence). Written as DNA, the CDR3 is TGCAGTGCTACAGGGGCCGGTCTCCACTTT. Amino acids: CSATGAGLHF.